This T cell receptor (beta chain) is from a study of blood T cell repertoires in COVID-19. Study details: Samples taken during acute and convalescent COVID-19 were collected in the United States, Italy and Spain. Sample material is recorded as cDNA or gDNA derived from T cells, B-cell-depleted T cells, or PBMCs.

The CDR3 sequence is 16 residues long. Germline V gene sequence: CDR1 MDHEN, CDR2 SYDVKM. J gave up 7 bases and V 6 bases, and 11 bases lay outside the gene matches. In the original workflow: Reference gene primer amplification yielded estimated nucleated cell counts. TCRdb's copy holds only in-frame clones and misses some; the assay was immunoSEQ multiplex PCR. The DNA gave D and trimming, while V, J and clone size come from that table. The sample records over 250,000 clones, about 80% being singletons. The chain recombines TRBV28 with TRBJ2-2; 10 nucleotides line up with TRBD2. Specimen: peripheral blood. The receptor was derived from a woman aged 50 to 60 who had recovered from COVID-19. CDR3 in DNA: TGTGCCAGCAGCCTGGGGCTAGCGGGAGTTAACGGGGAGCTGTTTTTT. Its translation: CASSLGLAGVNGELFF.